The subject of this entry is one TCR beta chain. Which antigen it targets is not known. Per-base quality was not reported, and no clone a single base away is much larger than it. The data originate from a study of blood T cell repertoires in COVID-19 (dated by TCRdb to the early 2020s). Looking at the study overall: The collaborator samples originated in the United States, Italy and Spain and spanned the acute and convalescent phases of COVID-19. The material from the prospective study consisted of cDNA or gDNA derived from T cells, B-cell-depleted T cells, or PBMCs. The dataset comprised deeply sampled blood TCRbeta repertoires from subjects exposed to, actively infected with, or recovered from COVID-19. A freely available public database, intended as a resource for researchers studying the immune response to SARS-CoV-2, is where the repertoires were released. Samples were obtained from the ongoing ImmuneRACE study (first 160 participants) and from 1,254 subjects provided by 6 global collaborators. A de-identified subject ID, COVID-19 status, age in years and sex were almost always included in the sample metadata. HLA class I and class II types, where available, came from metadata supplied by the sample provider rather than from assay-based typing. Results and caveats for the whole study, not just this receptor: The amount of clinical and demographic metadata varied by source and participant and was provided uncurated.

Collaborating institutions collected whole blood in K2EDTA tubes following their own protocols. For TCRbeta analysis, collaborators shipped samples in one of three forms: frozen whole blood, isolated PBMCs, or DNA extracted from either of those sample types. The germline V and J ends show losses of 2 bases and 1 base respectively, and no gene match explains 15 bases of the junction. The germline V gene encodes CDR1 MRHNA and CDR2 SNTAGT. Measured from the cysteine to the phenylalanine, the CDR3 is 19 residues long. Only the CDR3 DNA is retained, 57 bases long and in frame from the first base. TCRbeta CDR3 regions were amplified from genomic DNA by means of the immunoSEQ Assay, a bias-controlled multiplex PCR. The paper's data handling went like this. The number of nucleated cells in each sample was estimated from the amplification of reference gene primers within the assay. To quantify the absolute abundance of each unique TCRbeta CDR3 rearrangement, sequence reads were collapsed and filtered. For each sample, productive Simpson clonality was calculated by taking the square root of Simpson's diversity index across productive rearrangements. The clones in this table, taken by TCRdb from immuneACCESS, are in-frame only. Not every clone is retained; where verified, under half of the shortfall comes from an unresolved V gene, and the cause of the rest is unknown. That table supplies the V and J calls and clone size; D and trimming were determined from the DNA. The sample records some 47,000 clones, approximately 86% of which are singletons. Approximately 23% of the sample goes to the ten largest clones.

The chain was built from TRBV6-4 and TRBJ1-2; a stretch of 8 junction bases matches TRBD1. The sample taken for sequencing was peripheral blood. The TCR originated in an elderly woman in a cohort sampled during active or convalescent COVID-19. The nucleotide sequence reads TGTGCCAGCAGTGACCCGGTAGCGGGCAGGGGGCATGTTAACTATGGCTACACCTTC. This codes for CASSDPVAGRGHVNYGYTF.